This T cell receptor beta chain was sequenced in a study of shared clonotypes between healthy human individuals (dated by TCRdb to between 2020 and 2021). In the study overall: The cohort included three men and two women between 18 and 49 years of age. For each donor, CD4 naive and CD4 memory were each given three plates, CD8 naive was given two plates, and CD8 memory was given one plate. To estimate repertoire size and how much clonotypes are shared between individuals, the study performed deep sequencing of blood TCR repertoires from five healthy adults. To increase sequencing depth and limit assay-specific biases, TCR repertoire library preparation and sequencing were carried out by different laboratories using diverse techniques. Each donor's leukapheresis produced roughly between roughly 0.9 and 9 billion PBMCs. On the study overall, not on this receptor specifically: Clonotypes shared by all four sorted-subset donors showed higher generation probabilities than non-shared clonotypes. Because the study included only a small number of donors, the genetic and exposure-history diversity represented was limited. Sampling was limited to blood, and TCR repertoires in tissue likely differ from TCR repertoires in blood. Incomplete sequencing was indicated by rarefaction of sorted-subset datasets, despite the large sequencing depth. Based on pairwise subsampling, the degree of clonotype sharing among donors was expected to be affected by sequencing depth. Roughly 5% of naive CD4, 3.5% of naive CD8, approximately 2% of memory CD4, and roughly 0.4% of memory CD8 clonotypes were shared across several donors. Naive subsets generally had larger estimated clonotype richness than memory subsets.

As regards this clone: Its antigen is still unknown. Per-nucleotide qualities are absent, and no much larger clonotype sits a single base away.

As encoded in the germline V gene, CDR1 is SQVTM while CDR2 is ANQGSEA. Clipping removes 4 bases from V and 5 bases from J, with 3 as the unmatched junction base count. The CDR3 runs 12 amino acids, cysteine and phenylalanine included. The retained sequence is limited to the CDR3, 36 bases, with the frame set at the first base. Using the deep immunoSEQ assay, TCR CDR3 regions were amplified from genomic DNA by multiplex PCR. Extracted genomic DNA from each cell subset was spread evenly across all wells of several immunoSEQ 96-well plates, with each plate serving as a replicate. For sorted subsets, roughly 200 ng of genomic DNA, equivalent to some 30,000 T cell genomes, went into each replicate PCR. Purified libraries were quantified with a Qubit 3.0 fluorometer, sized on a Bioanalyzer 2100, and re-quantified with the KAPA Library Quantification kit. Every immunoSEQ 96-well plate was sequenced on a dedicated single-read 150-cycle Illumina NextSeq 550 flow cell. For the original study's pipeline: The immunoSEQ output contained only junctional sequences without quality scores, so filtering could not match that applied to full-length reads. Sequences were annotated with PyIR, a Python wrapper for IgBLAST v1.9, using IMGT germline references to assign V/J genes and CDR3. Reads were removed for weak V/J assignments (E-value above 1e-6), missing CDR3, stop codons, out-of-frame junctions, or ambiguous translated residues. A V3J clonotype was defined by an identical inferred V gene, J gene, and CDR3 amino acid sequence. To compute the percentage overlap between repertoires, the number of shared unique clonotypes was divided by the size of the smaller repertoire. Three approaches were used to assess repertoire richness: RTK rarefaction, the Chao1 estimator, and Recon v2.1 estimates of unobserved clonotypes. Generation probabilities were computed with OLGA for all TCRbeta clonotypes obtained by the gDNA method from four donors. Held by TCRdb, this immuneACCESS table contains in-frame sequences only and omits some clones. Under half of the omission traces to an unresolved V gene where checked; the cause of the rest is unknown. The V and J calls and the clone size are those of that table, but D and trimming were determined from the DNA. The table for this sample lists 1.6 million or so clones; around 95% of them were counted only once. Roughly 1.2% of the sample belongs to the ten largest clones.

Donors were healthy HIV-negative adults with no recently reported acute infections or vaccinations. Every donor was a Caucasian adult living in Nashville, Tennessee, USA. CD4+ T cells were enriched by magnetic negative selection, after which naive cells were positively selected on CD45RA and the negative fraction was taken as the memory subset. After blood collection by leukapheresis, PBMCs were isolated using Ficoll-Histopaque density gradient centrifugation and then cryopreserved in the vapor phase of liquid nitrogen. Analytical flow cytometry was used to check the purity and quantity of every magnetically sorted T cell population. Each sorted fraction had its genomic DNA isolated and then quantified by UV absorbance on a Nanodrop 2000c.

This receptor was identified in a man younger than 40 in good health. The V gene is TRBV29-1 and the J gene is TRBJ2-5, with 8 central nucleotides matching TRBD1. The specimen sequenced was naive CD4+ T cells sorted from blood. This sample's cell subset or site label indicates: CD45RA+ positively selected. DNA sequence: TGCAGCGTTGCCGGACAGGGTGAGACCCAGTACTTC. It translates to CSVAGQGETQYF.